Described below is a single T cell receptor beta chain sequence and its context. Its specificity is unknown. Germline V CDR1 and CDR2: DFQATT, SNEGSKA (reference sequence). Trimming took 3 bases from V and 0 from J, leaving 15 bases between them. The CDR3 extends over 15 amino acids. Each TCR beta cDNA library carried unique molecular identifiers. TCRdb re-called the PCR reads through MiXCR, storing one row per CDR3 protein. The table has roughly 870,000 distinct CDR3 sequences, about 53% seen once. The data were taken from a study of post-analysis software for immune sequencing data. Overall study findings and caveats: Five TRBV segments were more frequent in patients than controls; TRBV5-6, TRBV5-1 and TRBV20-1 belonged to this group.

The sample was blood. The receptor was isolated from a girl aged 10-17 years with multiple sclerosis. J is TRBJ2-7 and V is TRBV20-1; D gene ambiguous. The CDR3 region is CSASFPARSSYEQYF. CDR3 in DNA: TGCAGTGCTAGTTTCCCCGCGAGAAGCTCCTACGAGCAGTACTTC.